This T cell receptor beta chain appears in the sequencing data of a study of blood T cell repertoires in COVID-19. Trimming removed 4 bases from V and 8 bases from J; junction bases left unmatched: 11. The CDR3 consists of 15 residues. Germline V gene sequence: CDR1 SGHNT, CDR2 YYREEE (reference sequence). Only in-frame clones appear in the TCRdb table, and some are missing; sequencing was by immunoSEQ multiplex PCR. The sample has 25,000 to 30,000 clones; 72% are singletons. The TCR comes from a boy between 2 and 10 years old with active or convalescent COVID-19. Material for sequencing was peripheral blood. This sequence joins TRBV5-4 and TRBJ1-4, with 7 bases lining up with TRBD1. This chain's CDR3 is CASSPGGRGREKLFF. The DNA for the CDR3 is TGTGCCAGCAGCCCCGGTGGCAGGGGGAGAGAAAAACTGTTTTTT.